This T cell receptor (beta chain) derives from a study of T cells after somatic rescue of genetic block. Deletions cut 0 bases from V and 3 bases from J, with 7 bases between. The CDR3 has 13 residues. The V gene's germline CDR1 is SGHDT and CDR2 YYEEEE. Some clones are missing from TCRdb's copy, which holds only in-frame ones; the method was immunoSEQ multiplex PCR. Of 10,000 to 15,000 clones detected, around 72% appear once; the ten largest clones hold approximately 19%. Sequenced: peripheral blood mononuclear cells (PBMCs). This TCR came from a boy between 10 and 17 years old. The chain carries TRBV5-6 and TRBJ2-7; D might be TRBD2 (6 bases). The CDR3 loop reads CASSLVGGYEQYF. The CDR3 DNA follows: TGTGCCAGCAGCTTGGTGGGGGGCTACGAGCAGTACTTC.